This T cell receptor beta chain originates from a study of post-analysis software for immune sequencing data. Overall study: The disease courses spanned relapsing-remitting, secondary progressive and progressive-relapsing forms of multiple sclerosis.

The library was made from cDNA and included unique molecular identifiers. Approximately 0.5 million cDNA molecules were recovered from an input of roughly 0.85 to 10 million T cells. TCRdb re-derived calls from the PCR reads in MiXCR, one entry per CDR3 protein. The table has a few hundred thousand distinct CDR3 sequences, 36% seen once. Sequences were obtained from blood. The receptor's source is a girl between 10 and 17 years old with multiple sclerosis.

The CDR3 sequence is CASSLEGLAGGDNEQFF. CDR3 bases: TGCGCCAGCAGCTTGGAGGGGCTAGCGGGAGGGGACAATGAGCAGTTCTTC. This chain uses TRBV5-1 with TRBJ2-1; 12 bases map to TRBD2. Germline loops: CDR1 SGHRS, CDR2 YFSETQ. The trim removed 0 bases at V and 5 bases at J, leaving 6 bases unmatched. CDR3 length: 17 residues.